This T cell receptor (beta chain) was identified during a study of blood T cell repertoires in COVID-19. Per the germline V gene, CDR1 is KGHSH and CDR2 is LQKENI. Trimming took off 5 bases at V and 4 bases at J, with 9 bases between the two ends. This CDR3 has 13 residues. Donors were grouped by their self-reported clinical history. Study processing details: Amplifying reference gene primers gave estimates of nucleated cell counts. Profiled with immunoSEQ multiplex PCR; TCRdb holds only in-frame clones, not every one. V, J and clone size were drawn from that table, and D and trimming were deduced from the DNA. The data contain hundreds of thousands of clones, approximately 90% of them seen just once; the ten biggest clones take up over 8%.

The rearrangement links TRBV18 to TRBJ1-5, with D unresolved. Sample: PBMCs or T cells enriched from blood (not recorded which). This TCR derives from a middle-aged woman who had recovered from COVID-19. CDR3 DNA sequence: TGTGCCAGCTCATCCTCTTCGAATCAGCCCCAGCATTTT. Encoded protein: CASSSSSNQPQHF.